This entry describes one T cell receptor (beta chain). The antigen is unknown. The protocol was immunoSEQ multiplex PCR, while the TCRdb copy is restricted to in-frame clones and leaves out a portion. The sample yields 250,000 to 300,000 clones, just over 85% seen once. This specimen belongs to a study of cytomegalovirus exposure and HLA in healthy donors. Overall study results and limits: The majority of TCR sequences were rare, yet some public TCRs appeared in many donors.

Specimen: PBMCs. The TCR was taken from a woman in her late teens or twenties in good health and CMV-seronegative.

The CDR3 coding sequence is TGTGCCAGCAGTTATTTGACTAGCGGGGACAATGAGCAGTTCTTC. Amino acids: CASSYLTSGDNEQFF. The chain has TRBV6-5 and TRBJ2-1, with 11 nucleotides matching TRBD2. This CDR3 spans 15 amino acids. Germline-derived CDR1 and CDR2 are MNHEY and SVGAGI. With 3 bases clipped from V and 5 bases from J, the junction kept 3 bases outside the gene matches.